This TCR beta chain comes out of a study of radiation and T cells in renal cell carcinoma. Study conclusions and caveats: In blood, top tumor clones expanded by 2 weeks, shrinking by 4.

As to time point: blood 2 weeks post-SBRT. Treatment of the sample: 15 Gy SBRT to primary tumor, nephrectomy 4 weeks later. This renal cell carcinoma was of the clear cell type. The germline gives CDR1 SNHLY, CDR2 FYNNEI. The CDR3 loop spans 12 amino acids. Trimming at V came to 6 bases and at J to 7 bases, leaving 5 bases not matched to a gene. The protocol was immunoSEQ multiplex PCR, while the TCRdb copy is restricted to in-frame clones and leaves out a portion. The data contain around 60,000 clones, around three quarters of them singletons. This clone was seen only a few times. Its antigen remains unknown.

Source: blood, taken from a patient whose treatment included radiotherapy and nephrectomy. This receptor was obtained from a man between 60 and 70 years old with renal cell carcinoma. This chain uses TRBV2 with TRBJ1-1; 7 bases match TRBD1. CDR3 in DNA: TGTGCCAGCAGCGGGACAGCCTATGAAGCTTTCTTT. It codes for CASSGTAYEAFF.